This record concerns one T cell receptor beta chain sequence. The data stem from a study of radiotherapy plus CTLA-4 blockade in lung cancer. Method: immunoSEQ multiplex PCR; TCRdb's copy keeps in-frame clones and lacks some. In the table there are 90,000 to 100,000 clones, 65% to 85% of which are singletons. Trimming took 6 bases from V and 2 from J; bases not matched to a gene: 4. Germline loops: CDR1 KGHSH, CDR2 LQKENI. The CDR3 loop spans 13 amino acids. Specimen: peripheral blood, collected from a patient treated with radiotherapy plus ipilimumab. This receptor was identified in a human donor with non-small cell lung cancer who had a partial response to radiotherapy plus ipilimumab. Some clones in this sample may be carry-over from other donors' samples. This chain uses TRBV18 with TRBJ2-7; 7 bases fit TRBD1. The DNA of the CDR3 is TGTGCCAGCTCTGTCGGGACAGCCTACGAGCAGTACTTC. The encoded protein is CASSVGTAYEQYF.